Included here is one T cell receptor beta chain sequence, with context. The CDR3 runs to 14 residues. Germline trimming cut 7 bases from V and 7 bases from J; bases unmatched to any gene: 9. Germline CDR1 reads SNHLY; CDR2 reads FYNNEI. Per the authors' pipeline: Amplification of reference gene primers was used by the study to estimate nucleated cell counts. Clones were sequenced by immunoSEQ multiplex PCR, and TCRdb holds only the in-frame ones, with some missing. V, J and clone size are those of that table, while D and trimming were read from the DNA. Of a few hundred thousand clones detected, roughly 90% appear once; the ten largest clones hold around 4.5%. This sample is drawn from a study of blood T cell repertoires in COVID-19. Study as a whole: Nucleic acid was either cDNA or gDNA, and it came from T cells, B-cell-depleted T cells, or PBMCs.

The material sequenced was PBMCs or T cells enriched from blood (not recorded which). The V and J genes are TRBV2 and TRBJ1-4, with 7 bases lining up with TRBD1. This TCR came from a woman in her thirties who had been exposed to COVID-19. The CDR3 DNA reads TGTGCCAGCACCATGGACAGGAGGAGTGAAAAACTGTTTTTT. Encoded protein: CASTMDRRSEKLFF.